The sequence of this TCR beta chain was determined in a study of blood T cell repertoires in COVID-19. Whole-study context: Sites in the United States, Italy and Spain provided acute and convalescent COVID-19 samples. Sample material is recorded as cDNA or gDNA derived from T cells, B-cell-depleted T cells, or PBMCs.

The germline gives CDR1 SGHKS, CDR2 YYEKEE (reference sequence). This CDR3 is 15 amino acids long. The ends lost 3 bases at V and 5 bases at J; junction bases unmatched: 8. Per the original methods: Amplified reference gene primers provided the basis for estimating nucleated cell counts. The table came from immunoSEQ multiplex PCR; TCRdb's copy has only in-frame clones and leaves some out. That table furnishes V, J and clone size, whereas the DNA furnished D and trimming. This sample carries 75,000 to 95,000 clones, 80% to 90% of them seen once, and the ten largest clones take roughly 25%. The source material was peripheral blood. The genes are TRBV5-5 and TRBJ1-1, with 9 bases lining up with TRBD1. This TCR came from a man aged 55-75 years with acute or convalescent COVID-19. CDR3 protein: CASSYIQGARTEAFF. The CDR3 bases are TGTGCCAGCAGCTATATACAGGGGGCGCGGACTGAAGCTTTCTTT.